The table lists the clone carrying this TCR beta chain with a count of one. Its specificity is not known. The sample is drawn from a study of OX40 agonist ivuxolimab in advanced cancers. Study context: Earlier treatment with anti-PD-1, anti-PD-L1 or anti-CTLA-4 was permitted, and less than 50% had received some. Study results and caveats: On average, CD8+ T cells had more expanded clones than CD4+.

Only in-frame clones appear in the TCRdb table, and some are missing; sequencing was by immunoSEQ multiplex PCR. The sample comprises 69,000 or so clones, over 75% of which are singletons, and 0.5% to 0.6% rests with the top ten. CDR1 is SGHAT, CDR2 FQNNGV, per germline. With V trimmed by 5 bases and J by 0 bases, 9 bases remained unmatched. The CDR3 totals 17 residues. The V call is TRBV11-2, the J call TRBJ1-1, with 10 bases fitting TRBD1. The source was CD4+ or CD8+ T cells sorted from blood, collected in a trial of the OX40 agonist ivuxolimab. This TCR derives from an adult with an advanced solid tumor such as melanoma, head and neck, liver or kidney cancer. The CDR3 is CASSAGQGRNMNTEAFF. The DNA of the CDR3 is TGTGCCAGCAGCGCGGGACAGGGGAGAAATATGAACACTGAAGCTTTCTTT. The whole variable domain, remainder taken from reference TRBV11-2 and TRBJ1-1, is EAGVAQSPRYKIIEKRQSVAFWCNPISGHATLYWYQQILGQGPKLLIQFQNNGVVDDSQLPKDRFSAERLKGVDSTLKIQPAKLEDSAVYLCASSAGQGRNMNTEAFFGQGTRLTVV.